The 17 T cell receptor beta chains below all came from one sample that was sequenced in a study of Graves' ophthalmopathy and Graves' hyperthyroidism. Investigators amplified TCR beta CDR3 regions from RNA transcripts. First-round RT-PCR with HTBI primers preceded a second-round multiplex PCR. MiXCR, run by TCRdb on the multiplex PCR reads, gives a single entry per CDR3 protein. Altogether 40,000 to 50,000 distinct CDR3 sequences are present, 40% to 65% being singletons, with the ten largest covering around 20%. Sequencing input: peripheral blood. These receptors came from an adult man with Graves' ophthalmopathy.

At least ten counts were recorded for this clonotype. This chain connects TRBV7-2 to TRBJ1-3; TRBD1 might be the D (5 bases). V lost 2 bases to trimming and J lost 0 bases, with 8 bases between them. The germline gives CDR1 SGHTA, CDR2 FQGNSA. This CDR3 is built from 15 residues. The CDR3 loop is CASSLIGTSGNTIYF. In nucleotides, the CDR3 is TGTGCCAGCAGCTTAATAGGGACCTCTGGAAACACCATATATTTT.

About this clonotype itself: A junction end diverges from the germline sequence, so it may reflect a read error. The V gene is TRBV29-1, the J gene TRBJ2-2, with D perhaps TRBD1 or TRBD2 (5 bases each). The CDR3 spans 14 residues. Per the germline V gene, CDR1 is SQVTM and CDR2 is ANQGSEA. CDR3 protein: CSVGGVGPTGELFF. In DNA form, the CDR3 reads TGCAGCGTTGGGGGAGTGGGGCCAACCGGGGAGCTGTTCTTT.

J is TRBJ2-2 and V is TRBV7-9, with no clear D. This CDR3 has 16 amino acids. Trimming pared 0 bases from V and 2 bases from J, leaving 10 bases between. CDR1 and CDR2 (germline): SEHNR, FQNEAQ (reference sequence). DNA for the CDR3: TGTGCCAGCAGCTTAGCGGGGTCTGGAAACACCGGGGAGCTGTTTTTT. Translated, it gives CASSLAGSGNTGELFF.

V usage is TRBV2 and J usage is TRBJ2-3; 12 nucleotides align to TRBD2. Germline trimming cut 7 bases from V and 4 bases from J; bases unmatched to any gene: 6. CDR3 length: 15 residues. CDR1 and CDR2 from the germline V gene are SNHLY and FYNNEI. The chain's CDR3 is CASNILAGGADTQYF. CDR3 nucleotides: TGTGCCAGCAACATACTAGCGGGAGGCGCAGATACGCAGTATTTT.

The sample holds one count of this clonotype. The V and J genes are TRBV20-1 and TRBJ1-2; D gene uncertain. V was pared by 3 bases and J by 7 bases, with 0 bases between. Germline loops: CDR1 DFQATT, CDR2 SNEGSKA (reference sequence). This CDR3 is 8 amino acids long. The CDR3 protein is CSASGYTF. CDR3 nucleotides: TGCAGTGCTAGTGGCTACACCTTC.

The CDR3 coding sequence is TGTGCTAGAGCGGGGCAGGGTAGTTCAGATACGCAGTATTTT. This translates into CARAGQGSSDTQYF. The V gene is TRBV7-2, the J gene TRBJ2-3, with 7 bases fitting TRBD2. CDR1 is SGHTA and CDR2 is FQGNSA in the germline V gene. The CDR3 sequence is 14 residues long. The full variable domain, in which reference TRBV7-2 and TRBJ2-3 provide the parts outside the CDR3, is GAGVSQSPSNKVTEKGKDVELRCDPISGHTALYWYRQSLGQGLEFLIYFQGNSAPDKSGLPSDRFSAERTGGSVSTLTIQRTQQEDSAVYLCARAGQGSSDTQYFGPGTRLTVL.

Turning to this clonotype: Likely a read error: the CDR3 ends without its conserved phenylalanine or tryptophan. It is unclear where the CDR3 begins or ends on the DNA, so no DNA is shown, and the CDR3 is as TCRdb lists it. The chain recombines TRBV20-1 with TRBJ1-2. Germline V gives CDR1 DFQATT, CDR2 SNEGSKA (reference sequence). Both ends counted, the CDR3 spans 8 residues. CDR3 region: CSARKLAG.

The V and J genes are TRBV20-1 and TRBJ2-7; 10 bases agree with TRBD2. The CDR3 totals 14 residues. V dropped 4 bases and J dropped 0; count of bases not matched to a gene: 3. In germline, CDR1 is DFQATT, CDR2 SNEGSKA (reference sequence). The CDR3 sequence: CSAIVAGGSYEQYF. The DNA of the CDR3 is TGCAGTGCTATAGTAGCGGGAGGCTCCTACGAGCAGTACTTC.

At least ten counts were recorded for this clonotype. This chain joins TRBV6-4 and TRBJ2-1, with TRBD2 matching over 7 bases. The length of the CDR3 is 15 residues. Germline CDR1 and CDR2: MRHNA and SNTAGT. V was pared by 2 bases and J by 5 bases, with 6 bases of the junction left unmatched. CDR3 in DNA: TGTGCCAGCAGTGACGGGCTGGGAGGGGACAATGAGCAGTTCTTC. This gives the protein CASSDGLGGDNEQFF.

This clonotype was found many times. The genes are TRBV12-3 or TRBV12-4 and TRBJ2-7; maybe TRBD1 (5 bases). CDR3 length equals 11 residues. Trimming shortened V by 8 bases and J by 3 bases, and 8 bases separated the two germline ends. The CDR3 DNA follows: TGTGCCAGCGGCGACAGCTACGAGCAGTACTTC. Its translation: CASGDSYEQYF.

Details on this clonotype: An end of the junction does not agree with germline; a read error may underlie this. The CDR3, as DNA: TGTGCCAGCAGGGGAATCCGGACTGGGGGCCTCTACGTGCAGTACTTC. It is translated as CASRGIRTGGLYVQYF. The chain links TRBV2 to TRBJ2-7; a weak D match, TRBD1 (6 bases). The CDR3 runs 16 residues. From germline, CDR1 is SNHLY and CDR2 FYNNEI.

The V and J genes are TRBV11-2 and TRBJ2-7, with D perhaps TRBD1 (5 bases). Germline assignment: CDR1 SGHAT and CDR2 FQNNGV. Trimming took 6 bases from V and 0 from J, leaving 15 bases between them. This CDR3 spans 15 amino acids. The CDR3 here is CASSRPGSSSYEQYV. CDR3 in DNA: TGTGCCAGCAGTCGACCAGGGTCGAGCTCCTACGAGCAGTACGTC.

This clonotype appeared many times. The CDR3 loop reads CASRDSLSYEQYV. Here the CDR3 DNA reads TGTGCCAGCAGGGACAGCTTATCCTACGAGCAGTACGTC. The V and J genes are TRBV6-5 and TRBJ2-7, with D possibly being TRBD1 (6 bases). Germline loops: CDR1 MNHEY, CDR2 SVGAGI. V gave up 6 bases and J gave up 1 base, with 10 bases separating them. The CDR3 consists of 13 residues.

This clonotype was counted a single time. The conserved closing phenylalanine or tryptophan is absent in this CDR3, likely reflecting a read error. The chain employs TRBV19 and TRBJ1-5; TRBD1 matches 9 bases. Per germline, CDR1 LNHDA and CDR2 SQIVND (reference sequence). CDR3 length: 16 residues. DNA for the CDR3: TGTGCCGGTAGTATACCCGACGACAGGGGGGACCAGCCCCAGCATCTT. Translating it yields CAGSIPDDRGDQPQHL.

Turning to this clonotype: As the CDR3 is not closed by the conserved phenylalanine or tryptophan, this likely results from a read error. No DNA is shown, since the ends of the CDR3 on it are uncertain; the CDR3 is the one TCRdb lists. The CDR3: CASSFGGRGGYTFGS. The rearrangement joins TRBV7-3 to TRBJ2-5; the tabulated D call, TRBD1, remains unverified against the DNA. Per germline, CDR1 SGHTA and CDR2 FQGTGA. The CDR3 length equals 15 residues, ends included.

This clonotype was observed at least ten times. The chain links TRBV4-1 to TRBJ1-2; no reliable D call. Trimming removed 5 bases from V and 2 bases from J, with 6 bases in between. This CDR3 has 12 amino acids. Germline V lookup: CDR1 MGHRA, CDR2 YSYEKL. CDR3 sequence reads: CASSSLNYGYTF. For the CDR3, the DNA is TGCGCCAGCAGCAGTTTGAACTATGGCTACACCTTC.

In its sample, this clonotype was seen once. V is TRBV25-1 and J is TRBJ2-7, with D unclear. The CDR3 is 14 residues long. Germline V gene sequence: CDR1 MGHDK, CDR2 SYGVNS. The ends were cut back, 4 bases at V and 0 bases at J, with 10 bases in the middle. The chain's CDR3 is CASSAPPCSYEQYV. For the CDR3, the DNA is TGTGCCAGCAGTGCACCTCCGTGCTCCTACGAGCAGTACGTC.